The 10 T cell receptor beta chains below were found in one sample sequenced in a study of T cell responses to AZD1222 COVID-19 vaccine. Only in-frame clones appear in the TCRdb table, and some are missing; sequencing was by immunoSEQ multiplex PCR. The sample yields roughly 140,000 clones, 82% seen once. The sample in question was peripheral blood, obtained on day 0 of MenACWY control vaccination. Every receptor here comes from an adult in good health.

The chain couples TRBV27 to TRBJ1-1, with TRBD1 matching 11 bases. The V and J ends lost 4 bases and 2 bases, in that order; junction bases with no gene match: 9. There are 17 residues in the CDR3. Germline CDR1 MNHEY, CDR2 SMNVEV (reference sequence). Written as DNA, the CDR3 is TGTGCCAGCAGTTCCGGACAGGGGGCCTTAACCAACACTGAAGCTTTCTTT. Translation gives CASSSGQGALTNTEAFF.

A single count supports this clone. The chain joins TRBV6-1 to TRBJ1-6; maybe TRBD1 (5 bases). The CDR3 loop spans 19 amino acids. The germline V and J ends were trimmed by 2 bases and 0 bases, with 17 bases remaining between them. Germline V CDR1 and CDR2: MNHNS, SASEGT. The CDR3 bases are TGTGCCAGCAGTGAACCCCCCTGGGACGCTAGCTCCTATAATTCACCCCTCCACTTT. This gives the protein CASSEPPWDASSYNSPLHF.

The J gene is TRBJ1-5, the V gene TRBV6-1; D ambiguous. There are 13 residues in the CDR3. The V gene lost 2 bases and the J gene lost 7 bases, with 9 bases spanning the gap. Per the germline V gene, CDR1 is MNHNS and CDR2 is SASEGT. Written as DNA, the CDR3 is TGTGCCAGCAGTGAAAATGGAGGGCAGCCCCAGCATTTT. Translation gives CASSENGGQPQHF.

The rearrangement joins TRBV2 to TRBJ1-6; tentatively, D is TRBD1 (5 bases). Trimming shortened V by 6 bases and J by 2 bases, and 14 bases separated the two germline ends. Germline-derived CDR1 and CDR2 are SNHLY and FYNNEI. The CDR3 totals 16 residues. CDR3 in DNA: TGTGCCAGCAGAGGTTCCAGGGTTCCCTATAATTCACCCCTCCACTTT. Its protein is CASRGSRVPYNSPLHF.

This clone has a single count. This chain uses TRBV28 with TRBJ1-2; no reliable D call. CDR1 and CDR2 from the germline V gene are MDHEN and SYDVKM. V was shortened by 6 bases and J by 4 bases, with 15 bases between the two germline ends. The CDR3 is made up of 14 amino acids. This chain's CDR3 is CASSRPPGGYGYTF. Written as DNA, the CDR3 is TGTGCCAGCAGCCGACCCCCGGGCGGCTATGGCTACACCTTC.

This clone was seen once. The V and J genes are TRBV12-3 or TRBV12-4 and TRBJ1-1; D is unclear. V lost 4 bases and J 1 base, leaving 7 bases between the germline ends. The CDR3 runs to 13 residues. The CDR3 here is CASSSRANTEAFF. Written as DNA, the CDR3 is TGTGCCAGCAGTTCGAGGGCGAACACTGAAGCTTTCTTT.

This clone occurred a few times. The chain has TRBV2 and TRBJ2-6, with no clear D. This CDR3 is built from 14 residues. V lost 2 bases and J lost 1, with 3 bases in between. Germline V gives CDR1 SNHLY, CDR2 FYNNEI. In DNA form, the CDR3 reads TGTGCCAGCAGTGAAAATTCTGGGGCCAACGTCCTGACTTTC. Protein sequence: CASSENSGANVLTF.

This clone was observed a single time. This CDR3 is CASSFVQGMWNTEAFF. The CDR3 nucleotides are TGTGCCAGCAGTTTTGTTCAGGGGATGTGGAACACTGAAGCTTTCTTT. The chain employs TRBV6-5 and TRBJ1-1; a possible D gene is TRBD1 (6 bases). With 4 bases removed from V and 1 base from J, the gap between germline ends came to 16 bases. This CDR3 region has 16 residues. Germline V CDR1 and CDR2: MNHEY, SVGAGI.

The J gene is TRBJ1-5, the V gene TRBV2; TRBD1 might be the D (5 bases). CDR1 and CDR2 from the germline V gene are SNHLY and FYNNEI. The V end lost 3 bases, the J end lost 7 bases, and 16 bases lay between the germline ends. The CDR3 is 15 residues long. As DNA, the CDR3 is TGTGCCAGCAGTGAGGGTGGGTCTTGGGGCCAGCCCCAGCATTTT. This encodes CASSEGGSWGQPQHF.

The gene calls are TRBV3-1 (or the pseudogene TRBV3-2) and TRBJ1-3; D may be TRBD1 (5 bases). V lost 4 bases and J lost 1, with 23 bases in between. Per the germline V gene, CDR1 is LGHDT and CDR2 is YNNKEL (reference sequence). CDR3 size: 19 residues. CDR3 protein: CASSPIPGSRAGSGNTIYF. In DNA, the CDR3 is TGTGCCAGCAGCCCTATTCCGGGATCCAGGGCGGGTTCTGGAAACACCATATATTTT.